The 2 T cell receptor beta chains in this list originate from one sample, sequenced in a study of T cells after yellow fever vaccination. MiXCR was run by TCRdb on the 5' RACE reads, yielding one entry per CDR3 protein. The table has approximately 170,000 distinct CDR3 sequences, roughly 11% seen once. The source was CD8+ T cells sorted from PBMCs, collected 15 days after the yellow fever booster vaccination. All receptors derive from a young man who received the YFV17D yellow fever vaccine.

The chain combines TRBV7-3 with TRBJ2-5; D is unclear. The CDR3 sequence is 13 residues long. Germline V lookup: CDR1 SGHTA, CDR2 FQGTGA. V lost 7 bases, J lost 10 bases, and 19 bases lay in between. The CDR3 loop is CASNHFRCQVQYF. DNA for the CDR3: TGTGCCAGCAACCACTTCCGCTGTCAAGTCCAGTACTTC.

CDR3 in amino acids: CASSSGGRGQPQHF. The CDR3, as DNA: TGTGCCAGCAGCTCAGGGGGCCGGGGTCAGCCCCAGCATTTT. J is TRBJ1-5 and V is TRBV12-3 or TRBV12-4, with 8 nucleotides matching TRBD1. The CDR3 totals 14 residues. The V gene end was trimmed by 6 bases and the J gene end by 6 bases; junction bases not matched to a gene: 7.